This T cell receptor (beta chain) emerged from a study of T-cell reconstitution after alpha-beta-depleted transplantation in children. A library of TCRbeta sequences, prepared with unique molecular identifiers, was generated. TCRdb independently ran MiXCR on the PCR reads; one entry per CDR3 protein. The data hold 420,000 or so distinct CDR3 sequences, with approximately 10% observed a single time. This clonotype was detected a few times. Between the trimmed V and J ends, which lost 11 bases and 0 bases, there was a span of 7 bases. CDR1 and CDR2 from the germline V gene are MNHEY and SVGAGI. The CDR3 is 11 residues long.

The TCR sequence derives from a human donor who donated a stem cell graft to a child with acute myeloid leukemia. The genes are TRBV6-5 and TRBJ2-5; D unresolved. The source material was PBMCs from the stem cell graft donor, sampled from the stem cell graft. The CDR3 bases are TGTGCCCCCGAAAACCAAGAGACCCAGTACTTC. It translates to CAPENQETQYF.